These 27 T cell receptor beta chains were all obtained from the same sample, sequenced in a study of long-term antiretroviral therapy in people with HIV (dated by TCRdb to between 2020 and 2023). The immunoSEQ hsTCRB v3.0 assay was used at survey level resolution to sequence the TRB variable region. TCRdb provides this immuneACCESS table in a form limited to in-frame rearrangements. Some clones are lacking; in checked studies, under half of them reflect an unresolved V gene, and why the rest are absent is not known. The sample table shows roughly 28,000 clones, and over 75% are seen once. The top ten constitute about 9.3% of the sample. The input for sequencing was unsorted PBMCs, taken 1.5 years before starting antiretroviral therapy. Receptor source: a man aged 18 to 29 with HIV.

The CDR3 reads CASSLATSWVETQYF. CDR3 DNA sequence: TGTGCCAGCAGCTTAGCGACTAGCTGGGTTGAGACCCAGTACTTC. The rearrangement joins TRBV7-8 to TRBJ2-5, with 7 positions matching TRBD2. CDR1 and CDR2 from the germline V gene are SGHVS and FQNEAQ. The CDR3 is made up of 15 amino acids. The trim removed 0 bases at V and 5 bases at J, leaving 6 bases unmatched. The variable domain in full, completed from reference TRBV7-8 and TRBJ2-5, reads GAGVSQSPRYKVAKRGQDVALRCDPISGHVSLFWYQQALGQGPEFLTYFQNEAQLDKSGLPSDRFFAERPEGSVSTLKIQRTQQEDSAVYLCASSLATSWVETQYFGPGTRLLVL.

The rearrangement links TRBV5-1 to TRBJ2-1; 9 bases are shared with TRBD1. The junction had 7 bases not matched to a gene; V was cut back by 4 bases and J by 5 bases. The V gene's germline CDR1 is SGHRS and CDR2 YFSETQ. This CDR3 region has 15 residues. The CDR3 nucleotides are TGCGCCAGCAGCCCAACAGGGGGCCTCAACAATGAGCAGTTCTTC. This translates into CASSPTGGLNNEQFF.

The V gene is TRBV11-2, the J gene TRBJ2-7; no reliable D call. The CDR3 runs 14 residues. The germline gives CDR1 SGHAT, CDR2 FQNNGV. The V gene lost 1 base and the J gene lost 2 bases, with 9 bases spanning the gap. DNA of the CDR3: TGTGCCAGCAGCTTAGGCGGTCCCGCCTACGAGCAGTACTTC. Its translation is CASSLGGPAYEQYF.

J is TRBJ2-1 and V is TRBV27; 10 nucleotides line up with TRBD2. Germline V gene lookup returns CDR1 MNHEY and CDR2 SMNVEV (reference sequence). J lost 7 bases, V lost 5 bases, and 14 bases had no gene match. The CDR3 length is 17 residues. CDR3 nucleotide sequence: TGTGCCAGCAGTCCCCCCCCTCTAGCGGGGGCCAGAAATGAGCAGTTCTTC. This gives the protein CASSPPPLAGARNEQFF.

The chain carries TRBV7-8 and TRBJ1-2, with unresolved D. This CDR3 region has 11 residues. In germline, CDR1 is SGHVS, CDR2 FQNEAQ. V was pared by 7 bases and J by 8 bases, with 11 bases between. CDR3 bases: TGTGCCAGCAACCCCGGGGAGGGCTACACCTTC. Amino acids: CASNPGEGYTF.

This clone was counted only a few times. The chain links TRBV19 to TRBJ2-7; 7 bases are a match to TRBD2. The germline CDR1 and CDR2 sequences are LNHDA and SQIVND (reference sequence). Trimming at V came to 4 bases and at J to 4 bases, leaving 4 bases not matched to a gene. The CDR3 sequence is 13 residues long. The CDR3 spells CASSTPGRYEQYF. CDR3 nucleotides: TGTGCCAGTAGTACTCCCGGGAGGTACGAGCAGTACTTC.

This clone was seen a single time. The chain joins TRBV29-1 to TRBJ2-3; possibly TRBD1 for D (6 bases). The CDR3 loop spans 16 amino acids. The germline gives CDR1 SQVTM, CDR2 ANQGSEA. V shed 2 bases and J shed 6 bases, with 21 bases lying between them. The CDR3 DNA sequence: TGCAGCGTTGAAATAGCCCAGGGGCTGAATTCGGATACGCAGTATTTT. Amino acid sequence: CSVEIAQGLNSDTQYF.

This rearrangement joins TRBV6-5 to TRBJ2-7, with TRBD1 identical over 10 bases. J lost 3 bases, V lost 4 bases, and 6 bases had no gene match. The germline gives CDR1 MNHEY, CDR2 SVGAGI. The CDR3 consists of 15 residues. The CDR3 DNA is TGTGCCAGCAGTTCCCCGGGACAGGGGTTCTACGAGCAGTACTTC. It encodes CASSSPGQGFYEQYF.

V usage is TRBV6-6 and J usage is TRBJ1-2; the D is unclear. The CDR3 sequence is 14 residues long. Trimming left V 0 bases short and J 2 bases short, with 7 bases between. Germline values: CDR1 MNHNY, CDR2 SVGAGI (reference sequence). The CDR3 coding sequence is TGTGCCAGCAGTTACTCCGCAGAGAACTATGGCTACACCTTC. Translated, it gives CASSYSAENYGYTF.

V and J are TRBV4-1 and TRBJ2-7; 11 nucleotides line up with TRBD1. The germline V gene encodes CDR1 MGHRA and CDR2 YSYEKL. The CDR3 has 18 residues. V was clipped by 3 bases and J by 5 bases; unmatched bases: 15. CDR3 DNA: TGCGCCAGCAGCCATAAGACCTTCGGACAGGGGGCCGTCGACGAGCAGTACTTC. Protein: CASSHKTFGQGAVDEQYF.

This rearrangement joins TRBV7-2 to TRBJ1-1; no clear D gene. Germline V lookup: CDR1 SGHTA, CDR2 FQGNSA. This CDR3 is built from 11 residues. Trimming left V 3 bases short and J 8 bases short, with 7 bases between. The CDR3, as DNA: TGTGCCAGCAGCTTTTTCCAAGAAGCTTTCTTT. Translating gives CASSFFQEAFF.

The rearrangement uses TRBV15 and TRBJ1-1; D is ambiguous. V was cut by 0 bases and J by 13 bases, with 18 bases left in between. The CDR3 sequence is 14 residues long. Germline lookup yields CDR1 LNHNV and CDR2 YYDKDF (reference sequence). CDR3 loop: CATSRDRAILESFF. The DNA of the CDR3 is TGTGCCACCAGCAGAGATAGGGCCATTTTAGAGAGTTTCTTT.

This rearrangement joins TRBV7-2 to TRBJ2-1, with TRBD2 matching over 11 bases. The length of the CDR3 is 16 residues. Germline CDR1 SGHTA, CDR2 FQGNSA. The J segment lost 7 bases and the V segment lost 1 base, leaving 6 bases of the junction unmatched. CDR3 sequence reads: CASSLDLAGGRNEQFF. The CDR3 DNA is TGTGCCAGCAGCTTAGACCTAGCGGGGGGTCGTAATGAGCAGTTCTTC. Complete variable domain (other parts from reference TRBV7-2 and TRBJ2-1): GAGVSQSPSNKVTEKGKDVELRCDPISGHTALYWYRQSLGQGLEFLIYFQGNSAPDKSGLPSDRFSAERTGGSVSTLTIQRTQQEDSAVYLCASSLDLAGGRNEQFFGPGTRLTVL.

The chain couples TRBV7-9 to TRBJ2-7; 7 nucleotides match TRBD2. Trimming cost V 5 bases and J 4 bases; bases outside gene matches: 14. The CDR3 contains 16 residues. Germline CDR1 is SEHNR and CDR2 is FQNEAQ (reference sequence). CDR3 protein: CASSPGGGAGMYEQYF. The CDR3 DNA sequence: TGTGCCAGCAGCCCCGGCGGGGGAGCGGGGATGTACGAGCAGTACTTC.

J is TRBJ2-5 and V is TRBV6-1; no definite D call. Looked up from germline, CDR1 is MNHNS and CDR2 is SASEGT. The CDR3 has 16 residues. Trimming removed 3 bases from V and 0 bases from J, with 14 bases in between. The CDR3, as DNA: TGTGCCAGCAGTGAGGGTAGCTATACCTACCAAGAGACCCAGTACTTC. Translated: CASSEGSYTYQETQYF.

CDR3 sequence (DNA): TGTGCCAGCAGTCCACTAGCGGGGGTTGCAGATACGCAGTATTTT. Residues: CASSPLAGVADTQYF. This chain uses TRBV27 with TRBJ2-3, with 11 bases matching TRBD2. Trimming at V came to 5 bases and at J to 4 bases, leaving 5 bases not matched to a gene. Looked up from germline, CDR1 is MNHEY and CDR2 is SMNVEV (reference sequence). This CDR3 contains 15 residues.

The V and J genes are TRBV25-1 and TRBJ2-5; unclear D gene. CDR3 length: 14 residues. Trimming cost V 5 bases and J 0 bases, with 10 bases left between them. Germline V lookup: CDR1 MGHDK, CDR2 SYGVNS. The CDR3, as DNA: TGTGCCAGCAGTCTCTATCGGGACCAAGAGACCCAGTACTTC. As protein: CASSLYRDQETQYF.

The chain employs TRBV27 and TRBJ2-2; D may correspond to TRBD1 or TRBD2 (5 bases each). V lost 4 bases to trimming and J lost 3 bases, with 12 bases between them. This CDR3 region has 15 residues. CDR1 and CDR2 (germline): MNHEY, SMNVEV (reference sequence). The CDR3 spells CASSSGTVYTGELFF. Here the CDR3 DNA reads TGTGCCAGCAGTTCAGGGACGGTCTACACCGGGGAGCTGTTTTTT.

This chain uses TRBV5-6 with TRBJ2-7; 7 positions agree with TRBD1. Germline V CDR1 and CDR2: SGHDT, YYEEEE. The CDR3 loop spans 12 amino acids. Trimming removed 4 bases from V and 6 bases from J; junction bases left unmatched: 4. CDR3 sequence (DNA): TGTGCCAGCAGCCCATACAGGGGCGAGCAGTACTTC. Translated: CASSPYRGEQYF.

The genes are TRBV5-1 and TRBJ1-2; TRBD1 aligns across 8 bases. CDR1 is SGHRS, CDR2 YFSETQ, per germline. The CDR3 loop spans 15 amino acids. Unmatched junction bases numbered 10, after V lost 4 bases and J lost 5 bases. CDR3 sequence (DNA): TGCGCCAGCAGCCTCGGACAGGGTAGGAGTTATGGCTACACCTTC. Its translation is CASSLGQGRSYGYTF.

The chain joins TRBV10-3 to TRBJ2-7, with 9 bases aligning to TRBD2. The CDR3 totals 14 residues. Trimming took 8 bases from V and 3 from J; bases not matched to a gene: 8. Germline CDR1 reads ENHRY; CDR2 reads SYGVKD. CDR3 region: CAIGSGGPNYEQYF. CDR3 nucleotide sequence: TGTGCCATCGGTAGCGGGGGCCCAAACTACGAGCAGTACTTC.

The rearrangement uses TRBV20-1 and TRBJ1-4; D gene unclear. The germline V gene has CDR1 DFQATT and CDR2 SNEGSKA (reference sequence). CDR3 size: 11 residues. V was cut by 1 base and J by 8 bases, with 5 bases left in between. The DNA of the CDR3 is TGCAGTGCTAGAGTGGGGGAAAAACTGTTTTTT. Residues: CSARVGEKLFF.

The V call is TRBV2, the J call TRBJ1-2; no firm D call. The germline CDR1 and CDR2 sequences are SNHLY and FYNNEI. Trimming removed 8 bases at V and 5 bases at J, with 15 bases between. CDR3 length: 13 amino acids. The CDR3, as DNA: TGTGCCAGCGCCCCCGGGTCTCCTTATGGCTACACCTTC. Translating it yields CASAPGSPYGYTF.

The J gene is TRBJ2-4, the V gene TRBV19; D gene unclear. This CDR3 is built from 12 residues. V was clipped by 6 bases and J by 7 bases, with 10 bases between them. From germline, CDR1 is LNHDA and CDR2 SQIVND (reference sequence). The CDR3 loop reads CASSEDRNIQYF. The CDR3 DNA follows: TGTGCCAGTAGCGAGGATAGGAACATTCAGTACTTC.

This chain links TRBV29-1 with TRBJ1-1, with TRBD1 as a possible D gene (5 bases). This CDR3 spans 13 amino acids. V gave up 5 bases and J gave up 0 bases, with 10 bases separating them. Germline CDR1 SQVTM, CDR2 ANQGSEA. For the CDR3, the DNA is TGCAGCGTTTCATCAGGGTTGAACACTGAAGCTTTCTTT. It yields the protein CSVSSGLNTEAFF.

The J gene is TRBJ1-5, the V gene TRBV2; D perhaps matches TRBD1 (6 bases). Looked up from germline, CDR1 is SNHLY and CDR2 is FYNNEI. The CDR3 sequence is 14 residues long. Between the trimmed V and J ends, which lost 6 bases and 1 base, there was a span of 10 bases. The CDR3 DNA follows: TGTGCCAGCAGACCCACAGGGAGCAATCAGCCCCAGCATTTT. Translation: CASRPTGSNQPQHF.

J is TRBJ2-3 and V is TRBV5-1; D remains unclear. Trimming removed 5 bases from V and 2 bases from J, with 12 bases in between. The CDR3 has 14 residues. Germline CDR1 and CDR2: SGHRS and YFSETQ. CDR3 residues: CASRRMAVTDTQYF. Written as DNA, the CDR3 is TGCGCCAGCAGGAGGATGGCGGTCACAGATACGCAGTATTTT.